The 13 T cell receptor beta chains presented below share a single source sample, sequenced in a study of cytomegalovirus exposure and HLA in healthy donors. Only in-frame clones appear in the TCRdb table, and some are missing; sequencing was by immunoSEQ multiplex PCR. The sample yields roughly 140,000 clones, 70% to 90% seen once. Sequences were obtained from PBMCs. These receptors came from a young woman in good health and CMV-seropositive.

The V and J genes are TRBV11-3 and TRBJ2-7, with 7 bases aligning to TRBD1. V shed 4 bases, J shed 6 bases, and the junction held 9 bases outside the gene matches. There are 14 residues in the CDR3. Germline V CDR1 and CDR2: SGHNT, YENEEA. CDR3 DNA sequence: TGTGCCAGCAGCTCTCTCGACAGGGATAGCGAGCAGTACTTC. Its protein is CASSSLDRDSEQYF.

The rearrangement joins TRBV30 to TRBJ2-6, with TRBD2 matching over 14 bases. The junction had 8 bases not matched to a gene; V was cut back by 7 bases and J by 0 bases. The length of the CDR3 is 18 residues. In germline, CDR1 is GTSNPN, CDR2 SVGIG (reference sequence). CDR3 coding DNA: TGTGCCTCGACACCGGGACTAGCGGGGGCCTCTGGGGCCAACGTCCTGACTTTC. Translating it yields CASTPGLAGASGANVLTF. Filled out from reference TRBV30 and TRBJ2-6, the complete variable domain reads SQTIHQWPATLVQPVGSPLSLECTVEGTSNPNLYWYRQAAGRGLQLLFYSVGIGQISSEVPQNLSASRPQDRQFILSSKKLLLSDSGFYLCASTPGLAGASGANVLTFGAGSRLTVL.

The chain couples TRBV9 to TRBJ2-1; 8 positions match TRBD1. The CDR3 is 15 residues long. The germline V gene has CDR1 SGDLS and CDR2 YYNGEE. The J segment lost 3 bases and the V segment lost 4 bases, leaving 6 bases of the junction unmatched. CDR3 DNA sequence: TGTGCCAGCAGCATTCGGACAGGGAACTACAATGAGCAGTTCTTC. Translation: CASSIRTGNYNEQFF.

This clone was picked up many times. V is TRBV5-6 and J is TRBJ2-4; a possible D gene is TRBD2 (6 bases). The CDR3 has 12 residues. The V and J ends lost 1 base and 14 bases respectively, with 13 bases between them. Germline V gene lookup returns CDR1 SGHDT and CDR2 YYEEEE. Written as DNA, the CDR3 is TGTGCCAGCAGCTTGTTGGGGGAGCGGGAGTACTTC. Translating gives CASSLLGEREYF.

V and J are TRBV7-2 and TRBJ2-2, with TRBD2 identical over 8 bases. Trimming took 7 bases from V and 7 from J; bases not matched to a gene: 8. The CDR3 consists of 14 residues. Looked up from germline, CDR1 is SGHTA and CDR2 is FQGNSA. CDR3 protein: CASTLSGDHGELFF. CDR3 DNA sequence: TGTGCCAGCACCCTTAGCGGGGATCACGGGGAGCTGTTTTTT.

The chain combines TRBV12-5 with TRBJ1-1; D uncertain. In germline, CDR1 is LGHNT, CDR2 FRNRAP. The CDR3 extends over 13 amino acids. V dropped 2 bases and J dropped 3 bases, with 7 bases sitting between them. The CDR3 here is CASGLSRDTEAFF. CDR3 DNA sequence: TGTGCTAGTGGTTTGTCGAGGGACACTGAAGCTTTCTTT.

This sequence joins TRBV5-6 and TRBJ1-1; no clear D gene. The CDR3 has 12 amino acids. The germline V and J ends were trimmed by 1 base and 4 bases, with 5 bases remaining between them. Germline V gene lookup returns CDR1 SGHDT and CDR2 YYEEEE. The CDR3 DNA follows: TGTGCCAGCAGCTTGTCGGGCACTGAAGCTTTCTTT. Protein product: CASSLSGTEAFF. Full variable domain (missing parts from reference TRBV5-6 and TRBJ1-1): DAGVTQSPTHLIKTRGQQVTLRCSPKSGHDTVSWYQQALGQGPQFIFQYYEEEERQRGNFPDRFSGHQFPNYSSELNVNALLLGDSALYLCASSLSGTEAFFGQGTRLTVV.

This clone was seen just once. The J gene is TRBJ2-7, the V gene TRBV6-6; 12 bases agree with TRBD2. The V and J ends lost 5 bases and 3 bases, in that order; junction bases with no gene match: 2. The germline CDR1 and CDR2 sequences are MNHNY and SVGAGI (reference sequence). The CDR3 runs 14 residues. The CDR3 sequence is CASSQTSGGYEQYF. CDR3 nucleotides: TGTGCCAGCAGTCAGACTAGCGGGGGCTACGAGCAGTACTTC.

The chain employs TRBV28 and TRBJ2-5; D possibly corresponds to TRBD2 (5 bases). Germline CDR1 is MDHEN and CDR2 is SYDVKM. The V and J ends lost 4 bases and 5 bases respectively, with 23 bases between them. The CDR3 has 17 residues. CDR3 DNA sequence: TGTGCCAGCAGTTCGACGCACTACCCAACTAGTGACGAGACCCAGTACTTC. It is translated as CASSSTHYPTSDETQYF. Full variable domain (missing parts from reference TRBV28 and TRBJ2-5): DVKVTQSSRYLVKRTGEKVFLECVQDMDHENMFWYRQDPGLGLRLIYFSYDVKMKEKGDIPEGYSVSREKKERFSLILESASTNQTSMYLCASSSTHYPTSDETQYFGPGTRLLVL.

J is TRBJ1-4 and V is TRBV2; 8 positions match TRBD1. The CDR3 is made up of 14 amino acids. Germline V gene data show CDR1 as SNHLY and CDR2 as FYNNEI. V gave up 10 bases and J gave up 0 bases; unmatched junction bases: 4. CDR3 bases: TGTGCCACCCTGGACAGGGCAACTAATGAAAAACTGTTTTTT. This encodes CATLDRATNEKLFF. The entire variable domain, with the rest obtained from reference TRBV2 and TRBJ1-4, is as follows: EPEVTQTPSHQVTQMGQEVILRCVPISNHLYFYWYRQILGQKVEFLVSFYNNEISEKSEIFDDQFSVERPDGSNFTLKIRSTKLEDSAMYFCATLDRATNEKLFFGSGTQLSVL.

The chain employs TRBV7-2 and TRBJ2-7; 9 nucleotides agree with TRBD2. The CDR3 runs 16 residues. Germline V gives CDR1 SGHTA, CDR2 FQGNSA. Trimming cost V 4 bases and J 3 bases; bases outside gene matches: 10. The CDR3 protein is CASSSPGRSGSYEQYF. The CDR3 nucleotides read TGTGCCAGCAGCTCCCCCGGGCGTAGCGGGAGCTACGAGCAGTACTTC.

CDR3 nucleotide sequence: TGTGCCAGCAGTGGTCTCGGGGACAGCTCCTACAATGAGCAGTTCTTC. This gives the protein CASSGLGDSSYNEQFF. V is TRBV25-1 and J is TRBJ2-1; 7 positions agree with TRBD1. This CDR3 is built from 16 residues. The germline gives CDR1 MGHDK, CDR2 SYGVNS. The V segment lost 4 bases and the J segment 0 bases; nucleotides outside the gene matches: 6.

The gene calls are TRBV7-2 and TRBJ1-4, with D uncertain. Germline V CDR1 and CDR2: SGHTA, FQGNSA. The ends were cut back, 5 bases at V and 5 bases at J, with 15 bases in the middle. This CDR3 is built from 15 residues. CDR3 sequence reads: CASSQNPRGNEKLFF. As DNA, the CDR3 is TGTGCCAGCAGCCAAAATCCCCGAGGGAATGAAAAACTGTTTTTT.